A selection of T cell receptor beta chains follows, all from one sample in a study of pediatric ulcerative colitis. Only in-frame clones appear in the TCRdb table, and some are missing; sequencing was by immunoSEQ multiplex PCR. The table includes approximately 60,000 clones, roughly 90% detected once. Sequencing was done on a sample of blood. Receptors originate from a boy younger than 18 with severe ulcerative colitis. The CDR3 runs from the conserved cysteine through the conserved F or W. D genes are given only for firm matches. Expanded clones get a size class; other rows say once, few or many, or leave the size out.

size: -; D: -; J: TRBJ2-3; V: TRBV5-1; DNA: TGCGCCAGCAGCTGGGACGGAACGGGAGATACGCAGTATTTT; CDR3: CASSWDGTGDTQYF
size: -; D: -; J: TRBJ1-5; V: TRBV14; DNA: TGTGCCAGCAGGGCCCCGAAGAGGGGGAAGGGCAATCAGCCCCAGCATTTT; CDR3: CASRAPKRGKGNQPQHF
size: -; D: TRBD1; J: TRBJ2-2; V: TRBV19; DNA: TGTGCCAGTACCAAGGTGGAAAGCAGGGGGTTTAACACCGGGGAGCTGTTTTTT; CDR3: CASTKVESRGFNTGELFF
size: -; D: -; J: TRBJ1-1; V: TRBV9; DNA: TGTGCCAGCAGCGTAGGACCCATGAACACTGAAGCTTTCTTT; CDR3: CASSVGPMNTEAFF
size: -; D: -; J: TRBJ1-5; V: TRBV27; DNA: TGTGCCAGCAGCCATACAGCTAATAATCAGCCCCAGCATTTT; CDR3: CASSHTANNQPQHF
size: -; D: -; J: TRBJ1-1; V: TRBV19; DNA: TGTGCCAGTGGCCAGACCTCGAACACTGAAGCTTTCTTT; CDR3: CASGQTSNTEAFF
size: few; D: -; J: TRBJ1-2; V: TRBV19; DNA: TGTGCCAGTAGTAGACAGTTTGGGGATGGCTACACCTTC; CDR3: CASSRQFGDGYTF
size: once; D: TRBD1; J: TRBJ2-5; V: TRBV10-1; DNA: TGCGCCAGCAGTGATAACAGGGGTGTAGTGGAGACCCAGTACTTC; CDR3: CASSDNRGVVETQYF
size: -; D: -; J: TRBJ1-1; V: TRBV5-1; DNA: TGCGCCAGCAGCTACGACAGATTGAACACTGAAGCTTTCTTT; CDR3: CASSYDRLNTEAFF
size: -; D: -; J: TRBJ2-5; V: TRBV6-1; DNA: TGTGCCAGCACCCCTAGGACTCAAGAGACCCAGTACTTC; CDR3: CASTPRTQETQYF
size: -; D: -; J: TRBJ2-3; V: TRBV5-1; DNA: TGCGCCAGCAGCTCCCGGGCAGGTAGCACAGATACGCAGTATTTT; CDR3: CASSSRAGSTDTQYF
size: -; D: -; J: TRBJ2-3; V: TRBV27; DNA: TGTGCCAGCAGTTTGTTTAGCCCGGATACGCAGTATTTT; CDR3: CASSLFSPDTQYF
size: -; D: -; J: TRBJ1-2; V: TRBV19; DNA: TGTGCCAGTTTTAACACAGGGAGGGCTAACTATGGCTACACCTTC; CDR3: CASFNTGRANYGYTF
size: -; D: -; J: TRBJ2-3; V: TRBV19; DNA: TGTGCCAGTAGTATTAAAGGAGATACGCAGTATTTT; CDR3: CASSIKGDTQYF